This TCR beta chain derives from a study of blood T cell repertoires in COVID-19. As for the study in general: Italy, Spain and the United States were the sources of the convalescent and acute COVID-19 samples. The cDNA or gDNA used as material had been derived from T cells, B-cell-depleted T cells, or PBMCs.

In the authors' methods: Estimation of nucleated cell counts relied on the amplification of reference gene primers. Sequencing was performed with immunoSEQ multiplex PCR; in TCRdb, only in-frame clones are kept and a portion is missing. That table supplies the V and J calls and clone size; D and trimming were determined from the DNA. This table holds 66,000 or so clones, just under 80% found once. Looked up from germline, CDR1 is SGHRS and CDR2 is YFSETQ. V was clipped by 4 bases and J by 4 bases, with 17 bases between them. This CDR3 has 15 amino acids. The rearrangement links TRBV5-1 to TRBJ1-2; the D gene is possibly TRBD1 (6 bases). The source of this sequence is a human donor in a cohort sampled during active COVID-19. Sequenced material: peripheral blood. The CDR3 nucleotides are TGCGCCAGCAGCCAAACCACAGGGTTGGTCTATGGCTACACCTTC. It specifies CASSQTTGLVYGYTF. Supplemented by reference TRBV5-1 and TRBJ1-2, the full variable domain reads KAGVTQTPRYLIKTRGQQVTLSCSPISGHRSVSWYQQTPGQGLQFLFEYFSETQRNKGNFPGRFSGRQFSNSRSEMNVSTLELGDSALYLCASSQTTGLVYGYTFGSGTRLTVV.